Shown below are 23 T cell receptor beta chains from a single sample sequenced in a study of blood T cell repertoires in COVID-19. The table came from immunoSEQ multiplex PCR; TCRdb's copy has only in-frame clones and leaves some out. The sample records around 260,000 clones, approximately 90% being singletons. Sequenced sample: peripheral blood. Every receptor here comes from a woman in her 30s with COVID-19, enrolled during active disease.

This clone came up many times. CDR3 residues: CASSITGKTEAFF. The CDR3 DNA reads TGTGCCAGTAGTATCACGGGGAAAACTGAAGCTTTCTTT. The chain joins TRBV19 to TRBJ1-1; D gene ambiguous. The length of the CDR3 is 13 residues. The germline V gene has CDR1 LNHDA and CDR2 SQIVND (reference sequence). The V end was cut by 3 bases, the J end by 5 bases, with 10 bases between.

CDR3 protein: CASSQDKGAGYTF. The CDR3 bases are TGTGCCAGCAGCCAAGATAAAGGGGCTGGCTACACCTTC. The rearrangement links TRBV3-1 (or the pseudogene TRBV3-2) to TRBJ1-2; D possibly corresponds to TRBD1 (5 bases). The CDR3 runs 13 residues. Germline V gene data show CDR1 as LGHDT and CDR2 as YNNKEL (reference sequence). Between the trimmed V and J ends, which lost 0 bases and 7 bases, there was a span of 9 bases.

This clone has at least ten counts. The J gene is TRBJ2-7, the V gene TRBV11-3; D might be TRBD2 (5 bases). The germline V gene encodes CDR1 SGHNT and CDR2 YENEEA. V lost 5 bases, J lost 4 bases, and 12 bases lay in between. The CDR3 contains 13 residues. The CDR3 DNA reads as TGTGCCAGCAGCCCCGGGATAGGGTACGAGCAGTACTTC. Translating it yields CASSPGIGYEQYF.

The V call is TRBV27, the J call TRBJ2-2; TRBD1 might be the D (6 bases). From germline, CDR1 is MNHEY and CDR2 SMNVEV (reference sequence). Trimming took off 3 bases at V and 7 bases at J, with 18 bases between the two ends. The CDR3 extends over 16 amino acids. The CDR3 reads CASSFLAGANLGELFF. The CDR3 nucleotides are TGTGCCAGCAGTTTTCTCGCAGGGGCCAACCTCGGGGAGCTGTTTTTT.

A few counts support this clone. This chain connects TRBV28 to TRBJ2-1; 9 nucleotides line up with TRBD2. The V segment lost 7 bases and the J segment 6 bases; nucleotides outside the gene matches: 10. In germline, CDR1 is MDHEN, CDR2 SYDVKM. This CDR3 comprises 15 residues. CDR3 nucleotides: TGTGCCAGCACAATATCCGGGACTAGCTTCAATGAGCAGTTCTTC. Translation: CASTISGTSFNEQFF. Based on the CDR3 plus reference TRBV28 and TRBJ2-1, the full variable domain is DVKVTQSSRYLVKRTGEKVFLECVQDMDHENMFWYRQDPGLGLRLIYFSYDVKMKEKGDIPEGYSVSREKKERFSLILESASTNQTSMYLCASTISGTSFNEQFFGPGTRLTVL.

The chain uses TRBV10-3 and TRBJ1-1; D not resolved. V lost 7 bases, J lost 0 bases, and 9 bases lay in between. This CDR3 comprises 13 residues. Germline V CDR1 and CDR2: ENHRY, SYGVKD. The CDR3 loop is CAIKSAVNTEAFF. The CDR3 nucleotides read TGTGCCATCAAATCGGCGGTGAACACTGAAGCTTTCTTT.

The chain recombines TRBV11-2 with TRBJ2-7; no reliable D call. Germline V gives CDR1 SGHAT, CDR2 FQNNGV. V was cut by 3 bases and J by 1 base, with 10 bases left in between. There are 14 residues in the CDR3. The CDR3 here is CASSFAALSYEQYF. The CDR3 DNA is TGTGCCAGCAGCTTCGCGGCCCTATCCTACGAGCAGTACTTC.

This clone was recorded at least ten times. The chain links TRBV6-1 to TRBJ2-4; 10 bases match TRBD2. This CDR3 contains 16 residues. In germline, CDR1 is MNHNS, CDR2 SASEGT. The V gene end was trimmed by 1 base and the J gene end by 0 bases; junction bases not matched to a gene: 0. CDR3 sequence: CASSEGLAGAKNIQYF. The CDR3 bases are TGTGCCAGCAGTGAAGGACTAGCGGGAGCCAAAAACATTCAGTACTTC.

The chain has TRBV7-9 and TRBJ1-3; D is undetermined. Germline V gives CDR1 SEHNR, CDR2 FQNEAQ (reference sequence). V was trimmed by 5 bases and J by 0 bases, leaving 23 bases between them. The CDR3 sequence is 19 residues long. The CDR3 sequence is CASSQWAFVTRDSGNTIYF. CDR3 sequence (DNA): TGTGCCAGCAGCCAATGGGCGTTTGTGACACGCGACTCTGGAAACACCATATATTTT.

This clone was observed a single time. The chain carries TRBV11-2 and TRBJ2-7; D remains unclear. The V and J ends lost 2 bases and 5 bases respectively, with 10 bases between them. The germline V gene has CDR1 SGHAT and CDR2 FQNNGV. There are 13 residues in the CDR3. The CDR3 sequence: CASSLRFRDEQYF. As DNA, the CDR3 is TGTGCCAGCAGCTTAAGGTTCCGGGACGAGCAGTACTTC.

V gene TRBV7-8 combines with J gene TRBJ1-4; D is unclear. The CDR3 runs 14 residues. Trimming removed 1 base at V and 10 bases at J, with 13 bases between. Germline CDR1 is SGHVS and CDR2 is FQNEAQ. CDR3 nucleotide sequence: TGTGCCAGCAGCTTAGACGGAGGCGCTGGAAAACTGTTTTTT. This translates into CASSLDGGAGKLFF.

The chain's CDR3 is CASSEPGQGYNEQFF. For the CDR3, the DNA is TGTGCCAGCAGTGAACCGGGACAGGGGTACAATGAGCAGTTCTTC. V and J are TRBV25-1 and TRBJ2-1; 10 nucleotides match TRBD1. Looked up from germline, CDR1 is MGHDK and CDR2 is SYGVNS. J gave up 4 bases and V 2 bases, and 2 bases lay outside the gene matches. This CDR3 region has 15 residues.

This clone was counted a few times. The chain joins TRBV19 to TRBJ2-1; TRBD2 matches 10 bases. Germline V lookup: CDR1 LNHDA, CDR2 SQIVND (reference sequence). V gave up 8 bases and J gave up 9 bases; unmatched junction bases: 13. This CDR3 comprises 15 residues. DNA for the CDR3: TGTGCCAGTTCCTCAAGCGGGAGGGGCGAAAGTGAGCAGTTCTTC. Its protein product is CASSSSGRGESEQFF.

In this sample, this clone turned up a few times. This chain uses TRBV30 with TRBJ2-3, with 7 bases aligning to TRBD1. CDR3 length equals 15 residues. V trimming: 0 bases; J trimming: 2 bases; junction bases outside the gene matches: 5. The V gene's germline CDR1 is GTSNPN and CDR2 SVGIG (reference sequence). The CDR3 spells CAWSVRDSYTDTQYF. The CDR3, as DNA: TGTGCCTGGAGTGTTCGGGACAGCTACACAGATACGCAGTATTTT.

The chain joins TRBV9 to TRBJ2-5; 13 bases align to TRBD2. The germline V gene encodes CDR1 SGDLS and CDR2 YYNGEE. V shed 4 bases and J 4 bases; nucleotides not matched to a gene: 7. The CDR3 loop spans 16 amino acids. CDR3 loop: CASSRTSGRSGETQYF. The CDR3 DNA reads as TGTGCCAGCAGCCGGACTAGCGGGAGATCGGGAGAGACCCAGTACTTC.

V and J are TRBV10-3 and TRBJ2-7, with a possible D match to TRBD2 (5 bases). CDR3 length: 19 amino acids. Germline V lookup: CDR1 ENHRY, CDR2 SYGVKD. V was trimmed by 0 bases and J by 4 bases, leaving 25 bases between them. CDR3 sequence reads: CAISESGDHVVQKVYEQYF. The CDR3 DNA reads as TGTGCCATCAGTGAGTCGGGAGACCACGTGGTTCAAAAGGTGTACGAGCAGTACTTC.

This clone has a single count. The gene calls are TRBV5-1 and TRBJ2-5; weak D call: TRBD1 (5 bases). The length of the CDR3 is 15 residues. CDR1 is SGHRS, CDR2 YFSETQ, per germline. Trimming removed 2 bases at V and 5 bases at J, with 16 bases between. CDR3 coding DNA: TGCGCCAGCAGCTTTGAGGCAGGCAAGGGGGAGACCCAGTACTTC. Its protein is CASSFEAGKGETQYF.

The V and J genes are TRBV18 and TRBJ2-5, with TRBD1 matching over 7 bases. From germline, CDR1 is KGHSH and CDR2 LQKENI. J gave up 5 bases and V 4 bases, and 10 bases lay outside the gene matches. The CDR3 length is 15 residues. The CDR3 coding sequence is TGTGCCAGCTCACACGGGGACAGTTCAAGGGAGACCCAGTACTTC. Translating gives CASSHGDSSRETQYF.

This chain connects TRBV5-1 to TRBJ2-7, with D tentatively TRBD1 (6 bases). Trimming took off 0 bases at V and 5 bases at J, with 15 bases between the two ends. Germline loops: CDR1 SGHRS, CDR2 YFSETQ. This CDR3 contains 15 residues. The CDR3 here is CASSLVGWAGDEQYF. The CDR3 nucleotides read TGCGCCAGCAGCTTGGTGGGGTGGGCAGGGGACGAGCAGTACTTC.

The rearrangement joins TRBV28 to TRBJ2-1, with 10 nucleotides matching TRBD2. CDR1 is MDHEN, CDR2 SYDVKM, per germline. This CDR3 has 14 amino acids. Trimming cost V 8 bases and J 14 bases; bases outside gene matches: 15. CDR3 coding DNA: TGTGCCAGCTTTTCTAGCGGGAGTGCCCCAAAGGAGTTCTTC. Translated: CASFSSGSAPKEFF.

This sequence joins TRBV9 and TRBJ2-3, with D maybe TRBD2 (5 bases). This CDR3 spans 14 amino acids. CDR1 is SGDLS and CDR2 is YYNGEE in the germline V gene. V shed 3 bases and J shed 0 bases, with 8 bases lying between them. Here the CDR3 reads CASSGRTSTDTQYF. The CDR3 DNA is TGTGCCAGCAGCGGTCGGACTAGCACAGATACGCAGTATTTT.

The chain uses TRBV7-2 and TRBJ1-5, with 9 bases aligning to TRBD1. The germline V gene has CDR1 SGHTA and CDR2 FQGNSA. The CDR3 covers 15 residues. V lost 1 base and J lost 6; bases outside the gene matches: 4. This chain's CDR3 is CASSLGDRDSQPQHF. The CDR3 region has the DNA TGTGCCAGCAGCTTAGGGGACAGGGACTCTCAGCCCCAGCATTTT.

The rearrangement links TRBV18 to TRBJ2-7; D is possibly TRBD1 (6 bases). CDR3 length equals 14 residues. Germline V gene data show CDR1 as KGHSH and CDR2 as LQKENI. V lost 5 bases to trimming and J lost 1 base, with 12 bases between them. The CDR3 DNA reads TGTGCCAGCTCAGCCGGGACACAGTCCTACGAGCAGTACTTC. It encodes CASSAGTQSYEQYF.